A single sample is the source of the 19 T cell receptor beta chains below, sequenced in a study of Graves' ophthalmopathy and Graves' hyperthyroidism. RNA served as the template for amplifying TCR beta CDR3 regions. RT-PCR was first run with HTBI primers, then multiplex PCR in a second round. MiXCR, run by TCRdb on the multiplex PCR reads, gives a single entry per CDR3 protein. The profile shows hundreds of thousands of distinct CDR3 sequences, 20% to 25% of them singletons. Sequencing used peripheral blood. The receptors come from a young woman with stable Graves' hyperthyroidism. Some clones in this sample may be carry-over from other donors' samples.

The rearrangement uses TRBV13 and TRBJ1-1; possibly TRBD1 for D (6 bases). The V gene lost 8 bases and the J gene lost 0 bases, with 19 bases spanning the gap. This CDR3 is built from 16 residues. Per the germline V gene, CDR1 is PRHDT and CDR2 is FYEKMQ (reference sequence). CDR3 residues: CASRVMGGAMNTEAFF. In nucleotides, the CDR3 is TGTGCCAGCCGCGTAATGGGGGGCGCCATGAACACTGAAGCTTTCTTT. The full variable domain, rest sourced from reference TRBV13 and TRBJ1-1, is AAGVIQSPRHLIKEKRETATLKCYPIPRHDTVYWYQQGPGQDPQFLISFYEKMQSDKGSIPDRFSAQQFSDYHSELNMSSLELGDSALYFCASRVMGGAMNTEAFFGQGTRLTVV.

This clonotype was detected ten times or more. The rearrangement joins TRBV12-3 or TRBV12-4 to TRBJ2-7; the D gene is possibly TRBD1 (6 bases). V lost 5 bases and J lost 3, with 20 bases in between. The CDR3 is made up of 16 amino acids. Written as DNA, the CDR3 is TGTGCCAGCAGTGCACCTCCCGGGACACCTTACTACGAGCAGTACTTC. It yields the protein CASSAPPGTPYYEQYF.

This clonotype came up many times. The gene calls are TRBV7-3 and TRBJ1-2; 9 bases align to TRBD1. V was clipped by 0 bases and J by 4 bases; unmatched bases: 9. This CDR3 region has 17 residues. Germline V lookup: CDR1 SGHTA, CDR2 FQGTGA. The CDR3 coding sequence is TGTGCCAGCAGCTTAACAGGTCCGACAGGGGGAACCTATGGCTACACCTTC. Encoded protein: CASSLTGPTGGTYGYTF.

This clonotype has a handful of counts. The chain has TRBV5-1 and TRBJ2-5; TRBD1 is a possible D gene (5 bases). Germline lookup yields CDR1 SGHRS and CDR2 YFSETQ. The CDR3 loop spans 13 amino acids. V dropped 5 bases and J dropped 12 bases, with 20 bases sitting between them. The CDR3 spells CASSRSWGRIKYF. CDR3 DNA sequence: TGCGCCAGCAGTCGATCGTGGGGCCGGATTAAGTACTTC.

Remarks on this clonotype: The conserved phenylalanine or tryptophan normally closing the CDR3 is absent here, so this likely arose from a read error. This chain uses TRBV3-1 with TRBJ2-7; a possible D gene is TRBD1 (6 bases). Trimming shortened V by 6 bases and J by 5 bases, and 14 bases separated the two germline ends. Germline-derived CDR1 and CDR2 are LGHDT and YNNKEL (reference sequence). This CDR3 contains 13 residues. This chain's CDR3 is CASRPVGAHEQYY. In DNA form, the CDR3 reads TGTGCCAGCAGGCCAGTGGGGGCCCACGAGCAGTACTAC.

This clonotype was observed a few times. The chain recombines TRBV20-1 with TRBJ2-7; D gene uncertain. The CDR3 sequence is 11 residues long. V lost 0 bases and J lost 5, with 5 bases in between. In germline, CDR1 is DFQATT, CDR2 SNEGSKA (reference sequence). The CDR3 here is CSARDWNEQYF. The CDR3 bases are TGCAGTGCTAGAGATTGGAACGAGCAGTACTTC.

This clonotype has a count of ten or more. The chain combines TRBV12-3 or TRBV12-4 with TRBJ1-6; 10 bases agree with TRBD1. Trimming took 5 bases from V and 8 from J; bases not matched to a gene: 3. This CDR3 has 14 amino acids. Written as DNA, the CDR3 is TGTGCCAGCAGTCCGGACAGGGGGTATTCACCCCTCCACTTT. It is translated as CASSPDRGYSPLHF.

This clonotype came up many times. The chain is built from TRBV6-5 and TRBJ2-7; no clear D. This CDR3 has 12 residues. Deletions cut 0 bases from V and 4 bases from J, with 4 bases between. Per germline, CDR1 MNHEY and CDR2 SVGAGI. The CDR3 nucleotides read TGTGCCAGCAGTTACTCGATATACGAGCAGTACTTC. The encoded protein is CASSYSIYEQYF.

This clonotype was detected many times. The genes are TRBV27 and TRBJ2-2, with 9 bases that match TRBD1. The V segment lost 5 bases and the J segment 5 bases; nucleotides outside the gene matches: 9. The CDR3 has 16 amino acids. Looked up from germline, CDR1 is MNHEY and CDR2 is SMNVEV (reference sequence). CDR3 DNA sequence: TGTGCCAGCAGTCCGCCGGGACAGGGTTGGACCGGGGAGCTGTTTTTT. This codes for CASSPPGQGWTGELFF.

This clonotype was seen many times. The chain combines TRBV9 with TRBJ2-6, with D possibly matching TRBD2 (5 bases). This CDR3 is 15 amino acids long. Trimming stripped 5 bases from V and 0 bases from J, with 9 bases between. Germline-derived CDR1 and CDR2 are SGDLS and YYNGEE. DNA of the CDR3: TGTGCCAGCAGTGTGGGGAGCTCTGGGGCCAACGTCCTGACTTTC. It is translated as CASSVGSSGANVLTF.

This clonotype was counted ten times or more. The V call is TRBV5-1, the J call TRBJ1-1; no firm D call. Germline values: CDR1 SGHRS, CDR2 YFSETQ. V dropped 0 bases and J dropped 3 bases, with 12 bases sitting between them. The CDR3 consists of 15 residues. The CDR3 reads CASSLEPGGHTEAFF. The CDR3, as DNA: TGCGCCAGCAGCTTGGAGCCAGGAGGGCACACTGAAGCTTTCTTT.

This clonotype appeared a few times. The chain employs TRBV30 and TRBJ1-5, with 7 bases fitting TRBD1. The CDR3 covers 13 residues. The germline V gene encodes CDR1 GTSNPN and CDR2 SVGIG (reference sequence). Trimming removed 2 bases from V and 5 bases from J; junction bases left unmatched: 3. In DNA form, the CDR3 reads TGTGCCTGGAGTACGGGGACAGATCAGCCCCAGCATTTT. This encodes CAWSTGTDQPQHF.

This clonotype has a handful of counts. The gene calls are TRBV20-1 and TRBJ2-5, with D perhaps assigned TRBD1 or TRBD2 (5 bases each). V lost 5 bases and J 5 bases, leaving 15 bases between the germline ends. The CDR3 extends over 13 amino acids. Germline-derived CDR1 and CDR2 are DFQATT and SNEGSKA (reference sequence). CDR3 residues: CSARGSGTETQYF. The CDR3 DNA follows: TGCAGTGCTCGGGGTTCCGGGACCGAGACCCAGTACTTC.

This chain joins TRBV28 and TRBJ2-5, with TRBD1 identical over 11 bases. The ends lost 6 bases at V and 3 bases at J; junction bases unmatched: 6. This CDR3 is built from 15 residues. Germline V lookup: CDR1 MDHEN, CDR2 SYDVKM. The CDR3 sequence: CASRRPGQGEETQYF. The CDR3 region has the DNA TGTGCCAGCAGACGCCCGGGACAGGGGGAAGAGACCCAGTACTTC.

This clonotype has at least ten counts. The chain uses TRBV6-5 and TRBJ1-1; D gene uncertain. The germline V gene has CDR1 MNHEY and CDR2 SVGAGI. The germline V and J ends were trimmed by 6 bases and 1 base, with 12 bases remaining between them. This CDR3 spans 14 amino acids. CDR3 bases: TGTGCCAGCAGCCCTGCCCACGGGAACACTGAAGCTTTCTTT. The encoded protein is CASSPAHGNTEAFF.

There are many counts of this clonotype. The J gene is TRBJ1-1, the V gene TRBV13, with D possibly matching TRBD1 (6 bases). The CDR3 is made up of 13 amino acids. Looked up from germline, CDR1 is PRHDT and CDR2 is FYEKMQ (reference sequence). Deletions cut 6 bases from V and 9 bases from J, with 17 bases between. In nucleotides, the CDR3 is TGTGCCAGCAGTCACAGGGAAAGCTTACAAGCTTTCTTT. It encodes CASSHRESLQAFF.

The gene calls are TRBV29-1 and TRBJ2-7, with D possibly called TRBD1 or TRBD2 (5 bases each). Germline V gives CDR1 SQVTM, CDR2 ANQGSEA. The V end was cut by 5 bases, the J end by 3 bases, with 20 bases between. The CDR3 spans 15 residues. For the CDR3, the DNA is TGCAGCGTTCGAGGATCCGGGACGAGGGGCTACGAGCAGTACTTC. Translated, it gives CSVRGSGTRGYEQYF.

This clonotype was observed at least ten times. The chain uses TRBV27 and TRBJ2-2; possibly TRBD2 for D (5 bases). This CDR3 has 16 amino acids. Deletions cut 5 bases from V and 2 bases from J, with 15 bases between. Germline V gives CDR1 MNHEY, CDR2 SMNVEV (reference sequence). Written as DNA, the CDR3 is TGTGCCAGCAGTGGGAGTGGACGGGGTAACACCGGGGAGCTGTTTTTT. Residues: CASSGSGRGNTGELFF.

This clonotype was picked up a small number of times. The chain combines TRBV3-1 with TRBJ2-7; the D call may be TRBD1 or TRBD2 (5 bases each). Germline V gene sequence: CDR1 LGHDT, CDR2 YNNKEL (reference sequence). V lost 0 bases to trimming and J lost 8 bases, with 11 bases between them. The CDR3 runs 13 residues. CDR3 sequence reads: CASSQDLGVKQYF. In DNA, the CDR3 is TGTGCCAGCAGCCAAGATTTGGGGGTTAAGCAGTACTTC.